Listed below are T cell receptor beta chains from one sample, sequenced in a study of cytomegalovirus exposure and HLA in healthy donors. The protocol was immunoSEQ multiplex PCR, while the TCRdb copy is restricted to in-frame clones and leaves out a portion. This sample yields over 100,000 clones, of which nearly 65% are seen a single time; 10% belongs to the top ten. Material for sequencing was PBMCs. These receptors were taken from a man in his forties in good health and CMV-seropositive. The CDR3 runs from the conserved cysteine through the conserved F or W. D genes are given only for firm matches. Clone size, where shown, is once, few, many, or a class for clones that have expanded.

CDR3 length: 14; V gene: TRBV30; J gene: TRBJ2-5; D gene: TRBD2; clone size: .; CDR3 DNA: TGTGCCTGGACCACTAGCGGTCTACAAGAGACCCAGTACTTC; CDR3 protein: CAWTTSGLQETQYF
CDR3 length: 11; V gene: TRBV7-8; J gene: TRBJ1-2; D gene: .; clone size: .; CDR3 DNA: TGTGCCAGCAGCTCCAGGGGCGACTACACCTTC; CDR3 protein: CASSSRGDYTF
CDR3 length: 15; V gene: TRBV5-1; J gene: TRBJ2-2; D gene: .; clone size: few; CDR3 DNA: TGCGCCAGCAGCTTGGCCCTACAGTTAACCGGGGAGCTGTTTTTT; CDR3 protein: CASSLALQLTGELFF
CDR3 length: 15; V gene: TRBV6-5; J gene: TRBJ2-7; D gene: TRBD1; clone size: .; CDR3 DNA: TGTGCCAGCAGCATCTCGGGACAGGGGGCCTACGAGCAGTACTTC; CDR3 protein: CASSISGQGAYEQYF
CDR3 length: 15; V gene: TRBV2; J gene: TRBJ2-1; D gene: TRBD2; clone size: .; CDR3 DNA: TGTGCCAGCAGTGGGGGGCTAGCGGGGGTCGAAGAGCAGTTCTTC; CDR3 protein: CASSGGLAGVEEQFF
CDR3 length: 15; V gene: TRBV18; J gene: TRBJ1-1; D gene: TRBD1; clone size: few; CDR3 DNA: TGTGCCAGCTCACCCGCAGGGGGCATGAACACTGAAGCTTTCTTT; CDR3 protein: CASSPAGGMNTEAFF
CDR3 length: 13; V gene: TRBV7-8; J gene: TRBJ2-7; D gene: TRBD2; clone size: few; CDR3 DNA: TGTGCCAGCAGCACAGCGGGAGCGTACGAGCAGTACTTC; CDR3 protein: CASSTAGAYEQYF
CDR3 length: 15; V gene: TRBV5-1; J gene: TRBJ1-3; D gene: TRBD1; clone size: .; CDR3 DNA: TGCGCCAGCAGCTTGGCCGGACAGGCTCTGGAGGCCATATATTTT; CDR3 protein: CASSLAGQALEAIYF
CDR3 length: 12; V gene: TRBV2; J gene: TRBJ2-3; D gene: .; clone size: once; CDR3 DNA: TGTGCCAGCCTCAGGGGAGGGGATACGCAGTATTTT; CDR3 protein: CASLRGGDTQYF
CDR3 length: 19; V gene: TRBV2; J gene: TRBJ2-3; D gene: TRBD1; clone size: .; CDR3 DNA: TGTGCCAGCAGTGAAGCGGGACAGGGTGATCGAGGTTTAACAGATACGCAGTATTTT; CDR3 protein: CASSEAGQGDRGLTDTQYF
CDR3 length: 16; V gene: TRBV11-2; J gene: TRBJ2-5; D gene: TRBD2; clone size: .; CDR3 DNA: TGTGCCAGCAGCTTATTGAGCGGGAGGTCTTACGAGACCCAGTACTTC; CDR3 protein: CASSLLSGRSYETQYF
CDR3 length: 15; V gene: TRBV6-5; J gene: TRBJ2-5; D gene: .; clone size: .; CDR3 DNA: TGTGCCAGCAGTAGGAGGGGTGCCCCTAAAGAGACCCAGTACTTC; CDR3 protein: CASSRRGAPKETQYF
CDR3 length: 14; V gene: TRBV6-4; J gene: TRBJ1-1; D gene: .; clone size: .; CDR3 DNA: TGTGCCAGCAGTCCCCACCAGGGGAGTACTGAAGCTTTCTTT; CDR3 protein: CASSPHQGSTEAFF
CDR3 length: 15; V gene: TRBV11-1; J gene: TRBJ2-5; D gene: TRBD2; clone size: .; CDR3 DNA: TGTGCCAGCAGACCTAGCGGGAGTGAGCAAGAGACCCAGTACTTC; CDR3 protein: CASRPSGSEQETQYF
CDR3 length: 13; V gene: TRBV2; J gene: TRBJ1-2; D gene: .; clone size: .; CDR3 DNA: TGTGCCAGCTTCGGAGGCATGGGGAAGGGCTACACCTTC; CDR3 protein: CASFGGMGKGYTF
CDR3 length: 14; V gene: TRBV7-9; J gene: TRBJ2-7; D gene: TRBD2; clone size: .; CDR3 DNA: TGTGCCAGCAGCCGGACTAGCGATACCTACGAGCAGTACTTC; CDR3 protein: CASSRTSDTYEQYF
CDR3 length: 14; V gene: TRBV5-4; J gene: TRBJ2-7; D gene: TRBD2; clone size: few; CDR3 DNA: TGTGCCAGCAGCGAGAGCGGGAGTTTCTACGAGCAGTACTTC; CDR3 protein: CASSESGSFYEQYF
CDR3 length: 13; V gene: TRBV9; J gene: TRBJ1-2; D gene: TRBD1; clone size: .; CDR3 DNA: TGTGCCAGCAGTGTACGACAGGGCATGGGTTTCACCTTC; CDR3 protein: CASSVRQGMGFTF
CDR3 length: 12; V gene: TRBV7-2; J gene: TRBJ2-1; D gene: .; clone size: .; CDR3 DNA: TGTGCCAGCAGCGAGCTCAAACGGAGGTGGTTCTTC; CDR3 protein: CASSELKRRWFF
CDR3 length: 13; V gene: TRBV5-1; J gene: TRBJ1-5; D gene: .; clone size: .; CDR3 DNA: TGCGCCAGCAGCTTGGGGGAGAGGCAGCCCCAGCATTTT; CDR3 protein: CASSLGERQPQHF
CDR3 length: 12; V gene: TRBV2; J gene: TRBJ1-2; D gene: .; clone size: .; CDR3 DNA: TGTGCCAGCAGTGTTGCAGGGGACGGCTACACCTTC; CDR3 protein: CASSVAGDGYTF
CDR3 length: 13; V gene: TRBV18; J gene: TRBJ2-3; D gene: .; clone size: .; CDR3 DNA: TGTGCCAGCTCCGGAGGGAACGCAGATACGCAGTATTTT; CDR3 protein: CASSGGNADTQYF
CDR3 length: 15; V gene: TRBV7-2; J gene: TRBJ2-1; D gene: TRBD1; clone size: .; CDR3 DNA: TGTGCCAGCAGCCCCGGTGCACAGGGGGCTAGTGAGCAGTTCTTC; CDR3 protein: CASSPGAQGASEQFF
CDR3 length: 14; V gene: TRBV10-3; J gene: TRBJ2-7; D gene: TRBD1; clone size: once; CDR3 DNA: TGTGCCATCAGTGAGATCCAGGGGGCGGTTAAGCAGTACTTC; CDR3 protein: CAISEIQGAVKQYF
CDR3 length: 16; V gene: TRBV5-4; J gene: TRBJ2-2; D gene: .; clone size: .; CDR3 DNA: TGTGCCAGCAGCTTGATCGCAGGGGCTAACACCGGGGAGCTGTTTTTT; CDR3 protein: CASSLIAGANTGELFF
CDR3 length: 14; V gene: TRBV6-5; J gene: TRBJ1-2; D gene: .; clone size: .; CDR3 DNA: TGTGCCAGCAGTTACTCCGGCAGGGCCTATGGCTACACCTTC; CDR3 protein: CASSYSGRAYGYTF
CDR3 length: 12; V gene: TRBV5-1; J gene: TRBJ2-7; D gene: TRBD1; clone size: .; CDR3 DNA: TGCGCCAGCAGCTTGGACAGGGGCGAGCAGTACTTC; CDR3 protein: CASSLDRGEQYF
CDR3 length: 16; V gene: TRBV10-3; J gene: TRBJ2-3; D gene: TRBD2; clone size: .; CDR3 DNA: TGTGCCATCAGCCCCAGGCTAGCGGGGGCCACAGATACGCAGTATTTT; CDR3 protein: CAISPRLAGATDTQYF
CDR3 length: 14; V gene: TRBV18; J gene: TRBJ2-7; D gene: .; clone size: .; CDR3 DNA: TGTGCCAGCTCACCAGGGACTGGGCCCTACGAGCAGTACTTC; CDR3 protein: CASSPGTGPYEQYF
CDR3 length: 15; V gene: TRBV4-2; J gene: TRBJ2-3; D gene: .; clone size: .; CDR3 DNA: TGTGCCAGCAGCCAGGGGGACTTACCCACAGATACGCAGTATTTT; CDR3 protein: CASSQGDLPTDTQYF
CDR3 length: 14; V gene: TRBV7-3; J gene: TRBJ2-5; D gene: .; clone size: .; CDR3 DNA: TGTGCCAGCAGCCCACCCCGCCAGCAAGAGACCCAGTACTTC; CDR3 protein: CASSPPRQQETQYF
CDR3 length: 13; V gene: TRBV18; J gene: TRBJ1-2; D gene: .; clone size: .; CDR3 DNA: TGTGCCAGCTCAGCAGGGGTTGACTATGGCTACACCTTC; CDR3 protein: CASSAGVDYGYTF
CDR3 length: 15; V gene: TRBV5-1; J gene: TRBJ1-1; D gene: TRBD1; clone size: .; CDR3 DNA: TGCGCCAGCAGTTTAGGACAGGGCCAGAGCACTGAAGCTTTCTTT; CDR3 protein: CASSLGQGQSTEAFF
CDR3 length: 12; V gene: TRBV2; J gene: TRBJ1-2; D gene: .; clone size: many; CDR3 DNA: TGTGCCAGCGTTGAAGGACATGGTGGCTACACCTTC; CDR3 protein: CASVEGHGGYTF
CDR3 length: 15; V gene: TRBV7-9; J gene: TRBJ2-2; D gene: TRBD1; clone size: .; CDR3 DNA: TGTGCCACCCACCCGGGACAGCCGAACACCGGGGAGCTGTTTTTT; CDR3 protein: CATHPGQPNTGELFF
CDR3 length: 15; V gene: TRBV11-2; J gene: TRBJ2-2; D gene: TRBD2; clone size: few; CDR3 DNA: TGTGCCAGCAGCCCGGGAGGGATTTTTACCGGGGAGCTGTTTTTT; CDR3 protein: CASSPGGIFTGELFF
CDR3 length: 14; V gene: TRBV10-3; J gene: TRBJ2-7; D gene: TRBD1; clone size: few; CDR3 DNA: TGTGCCATCAGTCCGGGACAGGAGTCCTACGAGCAGTACTTC; CDR3 protein: CAISPGQESYEQYF
CDR3 length: 12; V gene: TRBV27; J gene: TRBJ2-5; D gene: .; clone size: .; CDR3 DNA: TGTGCCAGTGGACAGCGCCCGGAGACCCAGTACTTC; CDR3 protein: CASGQRPETQYF
CDR3 length: 13; V gene: TRBV2; J gene: TRBJ2-7; D gene: .; clone size: few; CDR3 DNA: TGTGCCAGCAAATTCGGCGGAACCTACGAGCAGTACTTC; CDR3 protein: CASKFGGTYEQYF
CDR3 length: 17; V gene: TRBV21-1; J gene: TRBJ2-5; D gene: .; clone size: .; CDR3 DNA: .; CDR3 protein: CASSTSFGGGAGETQYF
CDR3 length: 17; V gene: TRBV7-9; J gene: TRBJ2-5; D gene: TRBD2; clone size: .; CDR3 DNA: TGTGCCAGCAGATTTACTACTAGCGGGGGATTCCAAGAGACCCAGTACTTC; CDR3 protein: CASRFTTSGGFQETQYF
CDR3 length: 15; V gene: TRBV21-1; J gene: TRBJ2-3; D gene: .; clone size: .; CDR3 DNA: TGTGCCAGCAGCAAAGTTGGCAGAACCACAGATACGCAGTATTTT; CDR3 protein: CASSKVGRTTDTQYF
CDR3 length: 15; V gene: TRBV6-5; J gene: TRBJ1-2; D gene: TRBD1; clone size: .; CDR3 DNA: TGTGCCAGCAGAGGTCCGGGACAGGGTACCTATGGCTACACCTTC; CDR3 protein: CASRGPGQGTYGYTF
CDR3 length: 15; V gene: TRBV15; J gene: TRBJ2-3; D gene: .; clone size: few; CDR3 DNA: TGTGCCACCAGCAGAGGGCAGGGTGACACAGATACGCAGTATTTT; CDR3 protein: CATSRGQGDTDTQYF
CDR3 length: 12; V gene: TRBV6-5; J gene: TRBJ1-2; D gene: .; clone size: .; CDR3 DNA: TGTGCCAGCAGTTACGTCGGCTATGGCTACACCTTC; CDR3 protein: CASSYVGYGYTF
CDR3 length: 16; V gene: TRBV5-1; J gene: TRBJ2-2; D gene: .; clone size: .; CDR3 DNA: TGCGCCAGCAGCTTGGTGGTCGGAGGGAACACCGGGGAGCTGTTTTTT; CDR3 protein: CASSLVVGGNTGELFF
CDR3 length: 15; V gene: TRBV5-6; J gene: TRBJ1-3; D gene: TRBD1; clone size: .; CDR3 DNA: TGTGCCAGCAGCTTGGGACAGGGGCCTGGAAACACCATATATTTT; CDR3 protein: CASSLGQGPGNTIYF
CDR3 length: 14; V gene: TRBV6-5; J gene: TRBJ2-7; D gene: .; clone size: .; CDR3 DNA: TGTGCCAGCAGTTACTCGCGCAGGGGTAACGAGCAGTACTTC; CDR3 protein: CASSYSRRGNEQYF
CDR3 length: 14; V gene: TRBV7-9; J gene: TRBJ1-2; D gene: .; clone size: .; CDR3 DNA: TGTGCCAGCAGCTCCTCAGCGGTTAACTATGGCTACACCTTC; CDR3 protein: CASSSSAVNYGYTF
CDR3 length: 14; V gene: TRBV5-4; J gene: TRBJ1-2; D gene: TRBD1; clone size: .; CDR3 DNA: TGTGCCAGCAGCGCGGGACAGGGCGACTATGGCTACACCTTC; CDR3 protein: CASSAGQGDYGYTF
CDR3 length: 14; V gene: TRBV9; J gene: TRBJ2-4; D gene: .; clone size: .; CDR3 DNA: TGTGCCAGCAGCGCCACTAGTTGGGCGGACATTCAGTACTTC; CDR3 protein: CASSATSWADIQYF
CDR3 length: 15; V gene: TRBV7-9; J gene: TRBJ1-1; D gene: .; clone size: once; CDR3 DNA: TGTGCCAGCAGCCCGTTAGGTCAGGGGCCCACTGAAGCTTTCTTT; CDR3 protein: CASSPLGQGPTEAFF